This T cell receptor (beta chain) is drawn from a study of T cells and copy number aberrations in small-cell lung cancer. No donor received preoperative chemotherapy or radiotherapy, or immunotherapy before or after surgery. Only tumor regions expected to give at least 150 ng DNA were used. Overall study findings and caveats: Most clones, about 75-98%, were restricted to a single tumor region. Adjacent lung showed higher T-cell richness and clonality than tumors; density difference nonsignificant.

As regards this clone: The antigen remains unidentified.

Produced via immunoSEQ multiplex PCR; TCRdb's table is partial and in-frame only. Here the sample spans 500 or so clones, roughly 92% being singletons. The receptor's source is a man aged 50-60 years with small cell lung cancer. The sequenced sample consisted of tumor tissue.

Here the CDR3 reads CASSLDGLAGGGSYNEQFF. CDR3 nucleotide sequence: TGTGCCAGCAGCTTAGATGGACTAGCGGGAGGGGGCTCCTACAATGAGCAGTTCTTC. The V call is TRBV11-3, the J call TRBJ2-1; 15 bases agree with TRBD2. The CDR3 length is 19 residues. CDR1 and CDR2 (germline): SGHNT, YENEEA. V shed 0 bases, J shed 0 bases, and the junction held 3 bases outside the gene matches.